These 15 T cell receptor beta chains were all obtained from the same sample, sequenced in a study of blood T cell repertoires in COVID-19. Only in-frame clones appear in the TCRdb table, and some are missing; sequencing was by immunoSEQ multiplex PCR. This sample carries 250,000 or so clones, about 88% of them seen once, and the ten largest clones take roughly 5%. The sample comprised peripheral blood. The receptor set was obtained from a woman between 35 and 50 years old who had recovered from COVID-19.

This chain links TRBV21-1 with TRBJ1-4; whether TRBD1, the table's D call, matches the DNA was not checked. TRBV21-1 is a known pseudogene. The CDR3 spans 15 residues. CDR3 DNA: TGTGCCAGCACCCCGAACAGGAACCACCGGGAAAAACTGTTTTTT. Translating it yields CASTPNRNHREKLFF.

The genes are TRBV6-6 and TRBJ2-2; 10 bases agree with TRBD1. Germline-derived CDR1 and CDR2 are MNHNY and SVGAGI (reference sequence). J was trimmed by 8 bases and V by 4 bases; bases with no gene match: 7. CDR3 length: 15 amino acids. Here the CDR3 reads CASSFRDRGWGELFF. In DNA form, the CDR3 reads TGTGCCAGCAGTTTTCGGGACAGGGGATGGGGGGAGCTGTTTTTT.

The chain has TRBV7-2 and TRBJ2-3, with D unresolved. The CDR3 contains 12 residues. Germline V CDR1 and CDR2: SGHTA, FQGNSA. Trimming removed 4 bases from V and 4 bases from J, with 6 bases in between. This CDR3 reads CASSSRSDTQYF. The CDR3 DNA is TGTGCCAGCAGCTCCCGGTCAGATACGCAGTATTTT. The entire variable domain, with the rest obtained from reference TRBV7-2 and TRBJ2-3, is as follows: GAGVSQSPSNKVTEKGKDVELRCDPISGHTALYWYRQSLGQGLEFLIYFQGNSAPDKSGLPSDRFSAERTGGSVSTLTIQRTQQEDSAVYLCASSSRSDTQYFGPGTRLTVL.

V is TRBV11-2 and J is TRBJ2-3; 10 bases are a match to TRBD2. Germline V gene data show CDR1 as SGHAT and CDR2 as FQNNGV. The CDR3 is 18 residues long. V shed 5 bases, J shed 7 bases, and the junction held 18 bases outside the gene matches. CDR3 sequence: CASSHYARLAGGTYTQYF. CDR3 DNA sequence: TGTGCCAGCAGCCACTACGCCCGTTTAGCGGGAGGAACGTATACGCAGTATTTT.

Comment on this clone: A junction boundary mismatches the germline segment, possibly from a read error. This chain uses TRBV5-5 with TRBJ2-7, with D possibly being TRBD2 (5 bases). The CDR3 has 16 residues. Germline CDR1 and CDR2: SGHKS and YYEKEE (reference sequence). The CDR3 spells CASSLDFMDGTLRVDF. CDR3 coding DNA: TGTGCCAGCAGCTTGGATTTTATGGACGGAACCCTGAGGGTGGACTTC.

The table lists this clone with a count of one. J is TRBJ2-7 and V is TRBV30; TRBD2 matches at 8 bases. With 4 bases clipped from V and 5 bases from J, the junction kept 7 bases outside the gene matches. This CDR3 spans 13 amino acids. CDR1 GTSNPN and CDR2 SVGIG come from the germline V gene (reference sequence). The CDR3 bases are TGTGCCTGGAACGGGGGGGCCGATCACGAGCAGTACTTC. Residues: CAWNGGADHEQYF.

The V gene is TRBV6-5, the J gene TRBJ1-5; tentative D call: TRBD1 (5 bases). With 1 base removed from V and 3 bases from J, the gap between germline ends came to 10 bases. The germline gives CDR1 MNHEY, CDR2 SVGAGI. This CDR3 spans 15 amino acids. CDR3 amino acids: CASSYLRQHNQPQHF. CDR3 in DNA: TGTGCCAGCAGTTACTTGAGACAGCACAATCAGCCCCAGCATTTT.

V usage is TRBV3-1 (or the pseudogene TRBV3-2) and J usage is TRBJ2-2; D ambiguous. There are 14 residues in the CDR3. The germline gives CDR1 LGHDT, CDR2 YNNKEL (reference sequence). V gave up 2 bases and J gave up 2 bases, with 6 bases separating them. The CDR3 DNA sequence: TGTGCCAGCAGCCAATATAGAAACACCGGGGAGCTGTTTTTT. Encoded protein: CASSQYRNTGELFF.

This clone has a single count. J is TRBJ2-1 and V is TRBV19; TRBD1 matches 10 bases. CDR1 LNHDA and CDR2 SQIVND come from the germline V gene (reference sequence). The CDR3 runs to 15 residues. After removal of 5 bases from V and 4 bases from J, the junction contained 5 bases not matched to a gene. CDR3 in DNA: TGTGCCAGTAGTCCCTCGGGACAGGGGTACAATGAGCAGTTCTTC. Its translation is CASSPSGQGYNEQFF.

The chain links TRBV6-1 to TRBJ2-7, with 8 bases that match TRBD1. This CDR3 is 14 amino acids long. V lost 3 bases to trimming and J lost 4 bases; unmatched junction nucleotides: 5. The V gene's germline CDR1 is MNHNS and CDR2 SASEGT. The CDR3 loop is CASSDSRTGYEQYV. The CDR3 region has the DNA TGTGCCAGCAGTGATAGCCGGACAGGGTACGAGCAGTACGTC.

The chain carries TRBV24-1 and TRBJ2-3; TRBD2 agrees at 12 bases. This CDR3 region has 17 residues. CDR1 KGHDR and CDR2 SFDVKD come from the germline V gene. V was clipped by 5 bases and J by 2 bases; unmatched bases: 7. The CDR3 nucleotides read TGTGCCACCAGTGGGGCGGCTAGCGGGAGGGCCACAGATACGCAGTATTTT. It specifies CATSGAASGRATDTQYF.

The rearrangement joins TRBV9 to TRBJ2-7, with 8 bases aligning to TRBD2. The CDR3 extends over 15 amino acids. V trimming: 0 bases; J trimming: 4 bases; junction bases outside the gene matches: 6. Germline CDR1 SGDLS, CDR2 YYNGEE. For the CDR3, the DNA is TGTGCCAGCAGCGTAGGGCCGGGAGGGACATACGAGCAGTACGTC. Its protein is CASSVGPGGTYEQYV.

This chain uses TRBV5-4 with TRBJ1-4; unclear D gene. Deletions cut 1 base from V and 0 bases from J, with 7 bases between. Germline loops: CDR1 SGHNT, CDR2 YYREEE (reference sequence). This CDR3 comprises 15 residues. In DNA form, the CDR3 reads TGTGCCAGCAGCTTGTCCCCTGCAACTAATGAAAAACTGTTTTTT. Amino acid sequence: CASSLSPATNEKLFF.

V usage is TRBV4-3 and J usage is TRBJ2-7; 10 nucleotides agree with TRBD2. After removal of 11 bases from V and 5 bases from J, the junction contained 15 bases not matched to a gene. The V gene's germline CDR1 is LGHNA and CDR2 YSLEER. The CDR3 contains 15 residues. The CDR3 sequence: CARGLADDPHHEQYV. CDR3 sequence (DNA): TGCGCCCGCGGACTAGCGGACGATCCCCACCACGAGCAGTACGTC.

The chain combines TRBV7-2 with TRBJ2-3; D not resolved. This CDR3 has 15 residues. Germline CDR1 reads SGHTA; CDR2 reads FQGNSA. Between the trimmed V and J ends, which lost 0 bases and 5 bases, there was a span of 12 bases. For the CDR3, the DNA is TGTGCCAGCAGCTTAGCTGGTAGAACCGGAGATACGCAGTATTTT. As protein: CASSLAGRTGDTQYF.